A single sample is the source of the 22 T cell receptor beta chains below, sequenced in a study of shared clonotypes between healthy human individuals. Some clones are missing from TCRdb's copy, which holds only in-frame ones; the method was immunoSEQ multiplex PCR. Counted here are over 2 million clones, around 90% occurring once; the ten biggest clones make up around 0.4%. The source material was naive CD4+ T cells from PBMCs. The subset: CD45RA+ positively selected. Every receptor here comes from a man between 18 and 35 years old in good health. Some clones in this sample may be carry-over from other donors' samples.

The gene calls are TRBV7-8 and TRBJ2-6, with TRBD2 identical over 9 bases. V shed 8 bases and J 1 base; nucleotides not matched to a gene: 9. This CDR3 is built from 17 residues. Germline V CDR1 and CDR2: SGHVS, FQNEAQ. The DNA for the CDR3 is TGTGCCAGCCCGGGGGGTAGCGGGAGATCTGGGGCCAACGTCCTGACTTTC. This encodes CASPGGSGRSGANVLTF.

The J gene is TRBJ2-7, the V gene TRBV5-1, with D perhaps matching TRBD1 (8 bases). The CDR3 is 15 residues long. Per germline, CDR1 SGHRS and CDR2 YFSETQ. V was shortened by 3 bases and J by 0 bases, with 13 bases between the two germline ends. CDR3 sequence: CASSSGGGSSYEQYF. The CDR3 DNA reads TGCGCCAGCAGCTCAGGGGGCGGGAGCTCCTACGAGCAGTACTTC.

The V gene is TRBV27, the J gene TRBJ2-3; D is ambiguous. There are 16 residues in the CDR3. Per germline, CDR1 MNHEY and CDR2 SMNVEV (reference sequence). V shed 3 bases and J shed 4 bases, with 17 bases lying between them. CDR3 coding DNA: TGTGCCAGCAGTTTCCAAGGGTGGATTGGTGCAGATACGCAGTATTTT. Its translation is CASSFQGWIGADTQYF.

This chain joins TRBV9 and TRBJ2-2; maybe TRBD2 (7 bases). CDR3 length equals 15 residues. CDR1 is SGDLS and CDR2 is YYNGEE in the germline V gene. V lost 6 bases to trimming and J lost 4 bases, with 16 bases between them. The CDR3 region has the DNA TGTGCCAGCACCGAACGGGGGGCGACCACCGGGGAGCTGTTTTTT. Its translation is CASTERGATTGELFF.

V and J are TRBV10-3 and TRBJ1-2, with 7 bases that match TRBD1. Unmatched junction bases numbered 8, after V lost 3 bases and J lost 4 bases. There are 15 residues in the CDR3. Germline values: CDR1 ENHRY, CDR2 SYGVKD. DNA of the CDR3: TGTGCCATCAGTGAACGCCGGACAGGTCCCTATGGCTACACCTTC. As protein: CAISERRTGPYGYTF.

CDR3 nucleotides: TGTGCCTGGATGAGACCAACGGCGGATGAGCAGTTCTTC. This translates into CAWMRPTADEQFF. The rearrangement joins TRBV30 to TRBJ2-1; D unresolved. Trimming took 4 bases from V and 8 from J, leaving 15 bases between them. The germline CDR1 and CDR2 sequences are GTSNPN and SVGIG (reference sequence). This CDR3 is 13 amino acids long.

J is TRBJ2-7 and V is TRBV6-1; TRBD1 agrees at 10 bases. The CDR3 runs 14 residues. Trimming took 8 bases from V and 5 from J; bases not matched to a gene: 9. Looked up from germline, CDR1 is MNHNS and CDR2 is SASEGT. The DNA of the CDR3 is TGTGCCAGCCAAAGACAGGGGGCGCATCACGAGCAGTACTTC. Residues: CASQRQGAHHEQYF.

This chain's CDR3 is CASSSGGQGAPWEKLFF. CDR3 DNA sequence: TGTGCCAGCAGCTCCGGAGGACAGGGGGCGCCCTGGGAAAAACTGTTTTTT. The V gene is TRBV2, the J gene TRBJ1-4; TRBD1 matches 11 bases. The J segment lost 8 bases and the V segment lost 6 bases, leaving 14 bases of the junction unmatched. CDR1 is SNHLY, CDR2 FYNNEI, per germline. The CDR3 spans 17 residues. Full variable domain (rest looked up from reference TRBV2 and TRBJ1-4): EPEVTQTPSHQVTQMGQEVILRCVPISNHLYFYWYRQILGQKVEFLVSFYNNEISEKSEIFDDQFSVERPDGSNFTLKIRSTKLEDSAMYFCASSSGGQGAPWEKLFFGSGTQLSVL.

This clone has a single count. V and J are TRBV11-2 and TRBJ2-1; TRBD2 matches 10 bases. The CDR3 has 18 amino acids. The J segment lost 2 bases and the V segment lost 2 bases, leaving 9 bases of the junction unmatched. CDR1 is SGHAT, CDR2 FQNNGV, per germline. The CDR3 sequence is CASSLRRLAGDPYNEQFF. CDR3 bases: TGTGCCAGCAGCTTAAGAAGGCTAGCGGGAGATCCCTACAATGAGCAGTTCTTC.

V gene TRBV25-1 combines with J gene TRBJ1-4; D is possibly TRBD1 (6 bases). From germline, CDR1 is MGHDK and CDR2 SYGVNS. Trimming cost V 5 bases and J 6 bases, with 10 bases left between them. CDR3 length: 13 amino acids. CDR3 DNA: TGTGCCAGCAGTACAGGGTCTTATGAAAAACTGTTTTTT. As protein: CASSTGSYEKLFF. Together with reference TRBV25-1 and TRBJ1-4, the CDR3 gives the full variable domain: EADIYQTPRYLVIGTGKKITLECSQTMGHDKMYWYQQDPGMELHLIHYSYGVNSTEKGDLSSESTVSRIRTEHFPLTLESARPSHTSQYLCASSTGSYEKLFFGSGTQLSVL.

This clone occurred once. The J gene is TRBJ2-2, the V gene TRBV13; 11 nucleotides align to TRBD2. CDR1 and CDR2 (germline): PRHDT, FYEKMQ (reference sequence). The CDR3 sequence is 17 residues long. With V trimmed by 2 bases and J by 3 bases, 5 bases remained unmatched. Written as DNA, the CDR3 is TGTGCCAGCAGCTTAACAGGGACTAGCGGATACACCGGGGAGCTGTTTTTT. It translates to CASSLTGTSGYTGELFF.

The chain couples TRBV30 to TRBJ1-3; D is unresolved. The CDR3 has 14 residues. V lost 0 bases, J lost 0 bases, and 6 bases lay in between. The germline CDR1 and CDR2 sequences are GTSNPN and SVGIG (reference sequence). CDR3 protein: CAWSVLFSGNTIYF. The CDR3 DNA sequence: TGTGCCTGGAGTGTATTATTCTCTGGAAACACCATATATTTT.

This chain uses TRBV15 with TRBJ2-1; 7 positions match TRBD2. CDR3 size: 16 residues. With 1 base clipped from V and 0 bases from J, the junction kept 3 bases outside the gene matches. Germline lookup yields CDR1 LNHNV and CDR2 YYDKDF (reference sequence). The CDR3, as DNA: TGTGCCACCAGCAGAGGGGACTACCCCTCCTACAATGAGCAGTTCTTC. Translating gives CATSRGDYPSYNEQFF.

The chain couples TRBV7-2 to TRBJ2-7, with 10 bases that match TRBD1. The junction had 8 bases not matched to a gene; V was cut back by 4 bases and J by 5 bases. This CDR3 is built from 15 residues. The V gene's germline CDR1 is SGHTA and CDR2 FQGNSA. DNA for the CDR3: TGTGCCAGCAGCTGGGGACAGGGGAAAAACAACGAGCAGTACTTC. It yields the protein CASSWGQGKNNEQYF. Variable domain in full (rest from reference TRBV7-2 and TRBJ2-7): GAGVSQSPSNKVTEKGKDVELRCDPISGHTALYWYRQSLGQGLEFLIYFQGNSAPDKSGLPSDRFSAERTGGSVSTLTIQRTQQEDSAVYLCASSWGQGKNNEQYFGPGTRLTVT.

V usage is TRBV6-1 and J usage is TRBJ1-1; possibly TRBD1 for D (6 bases). Germline CDR1 and CDR2: MNHNS and SASEGT. This CDR3 has 14 residues. V was pared by 4 bases and J by 2 bases, with 11 bases between. The CDR3 coding sequence is TGTGCCAGCAGTGGCCGACAGGTTAACACTGAAGCTTTCTTT. Amino acid sequence: CASSGRQVNTEAFF.

The chain is built from TRBV5-1 and TRBJ2-7, with D possibly called TRBD1 or TRBD2 (5 bases each). V lost 0 bases to trimming and J lost 2 bases, with 15 bases between them. The germline V gene encodes CDR1 SGHRS and CDR2 YFSETQ. This CDR3 is built from 16 residues. The CDR3 reads CASSLVLGRSTYEQYF. The CDR3 region has the DNA TGCGCCAGCAGCTTGGTACTGGGACGGTCAACCTACGAGCAGTACTTC. Based on the CDR3 plus reference TRBV5-1 and TRBJ2-7, the full variable domain is KAGVTQTPRYLIKTRGQQVTLSCSPISGHRSVSWYQQTPGQGLQFLFEYFSETQRNKGNFPGRFSGRQFSNSRSEMNVSTLELGDSALYLCASSLVLGRSTYEQYFGPGTRLTVT.

This clone was counted a few times. The chain employs TRBV19 and TRBJ2-1; D may be TRBD2 (5 bases). V lost 7 bases and J lost 2, with 12 bases in between. CDR1 is LNHDA and CDR2 is SQIVND in the germline V gene (reference sequence). CDR3 size: 14 residues. CDR3 in amino acids: CASKEAGPYNEQFF. The CDR3 DNA is TGTGCCAGTAAGGAGGCGGGTCCCTACAATGAGCAGTTCTTC.

The CDR3 DNA is TGTGCCAGCAGTTTTCAGGACAGGGACGAGCAGTACTTC. It yields the protein CASSFQDRDEQYF. This sequence joins TRBV28 and TRBJ2-7; 8 nucleotides match TRBD1. Germline V gives CDR1 MDHEN, CDR2 SYDVKM. CDR3 length: 13 residues. V shed 3 bases, J shed 5 bases, and the junction held 3 bases outside the gene matches.

V and J are TRBV6-6 and TRBJ2-5, with TRBD2 identical over 15 bases. V shed 4 bases and J 5 bases; nucleotides not matched to a gene: 5. The CDR3 runs 16 residues. Germline V lookup: CDR1 MNHNY, CDR2 SVGAGI (reference sequence). The CDR3 protein is CASSWTSGRAGETQYF. DNA of the CDR3: TGTGCCAGCAGTTGGACTAGCGGGAGGGCGGGGGAGACCCAGTACTTC.

The chain is built from TRBV28 and TRBJ2-7, with 7 bases identical to TRBD2. The germline CDR1 and CDR2 sequences are MDHEN and SYDVKM. J lost 0 bases, V lost 7 bases, and 15 bases had no gene match. There are 17 residues in the CDR3. In nucleotides, the CDR3 is TGTGCCAGCACCAATGAGGGTTTAGCGGGTAGCTCCTACGAGCAGTACTTC. Its protein is CASTNEGLAGSSYEQYF.

This chain joins TRBV27 and TRBJ2-3; D gene uncertain. The ends were cut back, 0 bases at V and 0 bases at J, with 16 bases in the middle. CDR1 MNHEY and CDR2 SMNVEV come from the germline V gene (reference sequence). The CDR3 is made up of 18 amino acids. CDR3 residues: CASSLSPQFLFSTDTQYF. DNA of the CDR3: TGTGCCAGCAGTTTATCCCCCCAATTCCTATTTAGCACAGATACGCAGTATTTT.

The V and J genes are TRBV6-6 and TRBJ2-7; 11 bases are a match to TRBD2. From germline, CDR1 is MNHNY and CDR2 SVGAGI (reference sequence). This CDR3 contains 15 residues. V lost 0 bases, J lost 3 bases, and 1 base stayed unmatched. Here the CDR3 reads CASSYSGTSGYEQYF. The CDR3, as DNA: TGTGCCAGCAGTTACTCGGGGACTAGCGGCTACGAGCAGTACTTC.